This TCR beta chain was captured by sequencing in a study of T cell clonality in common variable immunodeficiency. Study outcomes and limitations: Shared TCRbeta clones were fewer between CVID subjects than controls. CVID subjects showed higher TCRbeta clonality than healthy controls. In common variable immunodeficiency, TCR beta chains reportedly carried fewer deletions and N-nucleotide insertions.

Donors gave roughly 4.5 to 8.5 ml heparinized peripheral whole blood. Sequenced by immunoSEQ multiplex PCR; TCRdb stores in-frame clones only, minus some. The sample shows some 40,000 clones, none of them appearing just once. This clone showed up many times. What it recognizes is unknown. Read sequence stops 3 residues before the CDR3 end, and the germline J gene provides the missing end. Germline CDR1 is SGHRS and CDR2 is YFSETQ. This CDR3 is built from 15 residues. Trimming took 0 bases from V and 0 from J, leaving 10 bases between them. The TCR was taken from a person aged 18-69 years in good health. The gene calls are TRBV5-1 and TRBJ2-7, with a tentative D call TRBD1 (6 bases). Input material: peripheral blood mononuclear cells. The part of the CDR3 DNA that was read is TGCGCCAGCAGCTTGGTAGGGGGAACCTCCTACGAG. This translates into CASSLVGGTSYE. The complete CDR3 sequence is CASSLVGGTSYEQYF.